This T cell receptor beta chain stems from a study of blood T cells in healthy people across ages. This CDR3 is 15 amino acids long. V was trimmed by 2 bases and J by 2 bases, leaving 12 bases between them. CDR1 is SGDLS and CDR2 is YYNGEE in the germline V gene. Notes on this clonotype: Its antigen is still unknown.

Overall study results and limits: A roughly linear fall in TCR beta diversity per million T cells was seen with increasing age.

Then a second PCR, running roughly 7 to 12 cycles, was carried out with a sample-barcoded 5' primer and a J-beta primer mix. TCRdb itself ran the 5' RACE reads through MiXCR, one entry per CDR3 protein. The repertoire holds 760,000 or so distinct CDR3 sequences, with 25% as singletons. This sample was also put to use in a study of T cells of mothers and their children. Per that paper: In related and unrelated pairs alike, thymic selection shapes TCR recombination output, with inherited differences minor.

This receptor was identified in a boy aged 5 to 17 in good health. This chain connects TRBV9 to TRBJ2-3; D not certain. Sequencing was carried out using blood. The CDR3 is CASSVHGILTDTQYF. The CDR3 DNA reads TGTGCCAGCAGCGTTCATGGGATTCTCACAGATACGCAGTATTTT.